The present T cell receptor beta chain was sequenced within a study of OX40 agonist ivuxolimab in advanced cancers. Whole-study results and caveats: The study observed clonal expansion of CD4+ and CD8+ blood T cells by week 6 at 0.1 to 3.0 mg/kg. Expanded clones belonging to CD8+ T cells outnumbered, on average, those of CD4+.

The method was immunoSEQ multiplex PCR; TCRdb's version includes in-frame clones alone and lacks a portion of them. The table lists roughly 14,000 clones, around 80% of them singletons. This CDR3 has 17 amino acids. CDR1 SGDLS and CDR2 YYNGEE come from the germline V gene. J was trimmed by 5 bases and V by 3 bases; bases with no gene match: 13. In regard to this clone: Its antigen is not known.

Sequenced material: CD4+ or CD8+ T cells sorted from blood, taken in a trial of the OX40 agonist ivuxolimab. This chain joins TRBV9 and TRBJ2-1; 8 nucleotides line up with TRBD2. The receptor comes from an adult with an advanced solid tumor such as melanoma, head and neck, liver or kidney cancer. The CDR3 DNA reads TGTGCCAGCAGCGCCCGTTCGAGCGGGAGTCTAGACAATGAGCAGTTCTTC. It specifies CASSARSSGSLDNEQFF.